This T cell receptor beta chain is drawn from a study of memory CD4+ T cells and cytomegalovirus serostatus. Points from the study as a whole: Each of fewer than 80 CMV-associated TCRbeta sequences occurred in one to five individuals. The CMV-associated TCR signature appears largely within the CD4+ memory repertoire.

J was trimmed by 8 bases and V by 1 base; bases with no gene match: 8. CDR3 length: 15 amino acids. Germline lookup yields CDR1 SGHNT and CDR2 YYREEE (reference sequence). For this clone: The antigen is undetermined.

Single viable CD3+CD4+CD8-CD45RO+ cells were sorted as the memory CD4+ T cells. Serum IgG to CMV pp150, pp28, p38 and p52 defined serostatus. Methods used by the authors: Out-of-frame sequences were removed, leaving 2,204,828 distinct TCRbeta sequences. This table comes from immunoSEQ multiplex PCR, and its TCRdb copy is limited to in-frame clones, with some not included. V, J and clone size derive from that table, while D and trimming were established from the DNA sequence. The data show roughly 50,000 clones, 82% seen once. The chain joins TRBV5-4 to TRBJ1-4; 7 bases match TRBD1. This TCR was recovered from an adult in good health and CMV-seronegative. Some clones in this sample may be carry-over from other donors' samples. Sample: memory CD4+ T cells from blood. CDR3 DNA sequence: TGTGCCAGCAGCTTGTATGCAGGGGGTAGAGAAAAACTGTTTTTT. Its translation: CASSLYAGGREKLFF.